Following are 31 T cell receptor beta chains from one sample sequenced in a study of CD8+ T cells in alopecia areata. The treatment was: oral pan-JAK inhibitor, 5-10 mg twice daily. RNA was isolated and reverse transcribed to cDNA, the sequencing template. Assay: immunoSEQ multiplex PCR; the TCRdb copy retains only in-frame clones and omits some. The table has around 200,000 clones, about 60% seen once; the top ten hold 10% to 15%. The sample in question was CD8+ T cells sorted from blood, obtained at week 24, from a patient treated with tofacitinib. The receptors were sampled from a human donor with alopecia areata.

The rearrangement uses TRBV6-6 and TRBJ1-1; D gene uncertain. CDR1 MNHNY and CDR2 SVGAGI come from the germline V gene (reference sequence). The V end lost 5 bases, the J end lost 0 bases, and 10 bases lay between the germline ends. The CDR3 is 14 residues long. CDR3: CASSDRTVNTEAFF. As DNA, the CDR3 is TGTGCCAGCAGTGATCGGACGGTGAACACTGAAGCTTTCTTT.

The chain carries TRBV27 and TRBJ1-2; D not resolved. This CDR3 has 16 amino acids. V lost 0 bases and J 5 bases, leaving 16 bases between the germline ends. CDR1 is MNHEY and CDR2 is SMNVEV in the germline V gene (reference sequence). The CDR3 here is CASSLSPRQNWYGYTF. As DNA, the CDR3 is TGTGCCAGCAGTTTATCGCCGAGGCAAAACTGGTATGGCTACACCTTC.

This clone was counted a few times. Other DNA sequences in the same sample also yield this CDR3. The genes are TRBV9 and TRBJ1-1; D is unresolved. CDR3 length equals 13 residues. The germline V gene encodes CDR1 SGDLS and CDR2 YYNGEE. V gave up 0 bases and J gave up 1 base, with 4 bases separating them. CDR3 in DNA: TGTGCCAGCAGCGTAGAGGGGAACACTGAAGCTTTCTTT. Amino acids: CASSVEGNTEAFF.

The chain has TRBV2 and TRBJ1-4; TRBD1 aligns across 7 bases. This CDR3 is built from 15 residues. Germline lookup yields CDR1 SNHLY and CDR2 FYNNEI. With 6 bases clipped from V and 1 base from J, the junction kept 5 bases outside the gene matches. The CDR3 DNA reads as TGTGCCAGCAGACTAGGGGGCCAAACTAATGAAAAACTGTTTTTT. Translation: CASRLGGQTNEKLFF. The full variable domain, completed using reference TRBV2 and TRBJ1-4, is EPEVTQTPSHQVTQMGQEVILRCVPISNHLYFYWYRQILGQKVEFLVSFYNNEISEKSEIFDDQFSVERPDGSNFTLKIRSTKLEDSAMYFCASRLGGQTNEKLFFGSGTQLSVL.

This clone was seen a handful of times. CDR3 amino acids: CASSEGTTSYNEQFF. The DNA for the CDR3 is TGTGCCAGCAGTGAAGGGACTACTTCCTACAATGAGCAGTTCTTC. The chain joins TRBV2 to TRBJ2-1; perhaps TRBD2 as D (6 bases). This CDR3 is built from 15 residues. Germline V gene sequence: CDR1 SNHLY, CDR2 FYNNEI. V gave up 1 base and J gave up 1 base, with 8 bases separating them.

The chain joins TRBV29-1 to TRBJ1-2; a weak D match, TRBD1 (6 bases). Trimming pared 4 bases from V and 8 bases from J, leaving 17 bases between. CDR3 size: 13 residues. Germline V gene sequence: CDR1 SQVTM, CDR2 ANQGSEA. The CDR3 spells CSVVRDTYEGYTF. The CDR3 nucleotides read TGCAGCGTTGTAAGGGACACCTATGAGGGCTACACCTTC.

A single count supports this clone. This chain uses TRBV2 with TRBJ2-1; a weak D match, TRBD1 (6 bases). This CDR3 is 12 amino acids long. Trimming took off 3 bases at V and 8 bases at J, with 8 bases between the two ends. The germline V gene has CDR1 SNHLY and CDR2 FYNNEI. This CDR3 is CASSDRGYEQFF. In DNA, the CDR3 is TGTGCCAGCAGTGACAGGGGCTATGAGCAGTTCTTC.

The chain recombines TRBV18 with TRBJ2-5; D is possibly TRBD1 or TRBD2 (5 bases each). The CDR3 is 15 amino acids. With 0 bases removed from V and 2 bases from J, the gap between germline ends came to 10 bases. Germline CDR1 reads KGHSH; CDR2 reads LQKENI. The CDR3 DNA follows: TGTGCCAGCTCACCACCCGGGGCCACACAAGAGACCCAGTACTTC. It encodes CASSPPGATQETQYF.

This clone was detected a few times. The rearrangement joins TRBV27 to TRBJ1-6; 8 bases are shared with TRBD1. Germline CDR1 MNHEY, CDR2 SMNVEV (reference sequence). Unmatched junction bases numbered 5, after V lost 3 bases and J lost 7 bases. The CDR3 totals 15 residues. In DNA form, the CDR3 reads TGTGCCAGCAGTTTGGAAAGACAGGGGAATTCACCCCTCCACTTT. It encodes CASSLERQGNSPLHF.

V usage is TRBV27 and J usage is TRBJ1-2, with D uncertain. The CDR3 has 13 residues. V shed 3 bases and J shed 0 bases, with 5 bases lying between them. The germline CDR1 and CDR2 sequences are MNHEY and SMNVEV (reference sequence). The CDR3 loop is CASSFTTNYGYTF. The CDR3 coding sequence is TGTGCCAGCAGTTTTACGACTAACTATGGCTACACCTTC.

This chain uses TRBV6-5 with TRBJ2-7; possible D gene TRBD2, 5 bases. The V end was cut by 3 bases, the J end by 0 bases, with 9 bases between. The V gene's germline CDR1 is MNHEY and CDR2 SVGAGI. There are 14 residues in the CDR3. In DNA, the CDR3 is TGTGCCAGCAGTTATGCGGGCAACTCCTACGAGCAGTACTTC. This encodes CASSYAGNSYEQYF.

This chain connects TRBV9 to TRBJ1-6; D remains unclear. This CDR3 has 10 amino acids. The germline CDR1 and CDR2 sequences are SGDLS and YYNGEE. Trimming removed 9 bases from V and 8 bases from J, with 6 bases in between. The DNA for the CDR3 is TGTGCCACCGAGTATTCACCCCTCCACTTT. Its translation is CATEYSPLHF.

This clone was picked up a small number of times. The chain carries TRBV9 and TRBJ2-2, with TRBD2 identical over 9 bases. This CDR3 has 16 amino acids. The V gene end was trimmed by 3 bases and the J gene end by 6 bases; junction bases not matched to a gene: 9. Germline lookup yields CDR1 SGDLS and CDR2 YYNGEE. CDR3 sequence reads: CASSGGIAGVPGELFF. In DNA form, the CDR3 reads TGTGCCAGCAGCGGCGGAATAGCGGGGGTGCCCGGGGAGCTGTTTTTT.

V gene TRBV7-9 combines with J gene TRBJ1-6; 9 nucleotides line up with TRBD1. The trim removed 4 bases at V and 10 bases at J, leaving 14 bases unmatched. CDR1 SEHNR and CDR2 FQNEAQ come from the germline V gene (reference sequence). The CDR3 contains 17 residues. CDR3 DNA: TGTGCCAGCAGCTCCCACGAAACAGGGGGCATTGGGTCACCCCTCCACTTT. Encoded protein: CASSSHETGGIGSPLHF.

The V gene is TRBV27, the J gene TRBJ1-5; D is undetermined. V lost 5 bases and J lost 5, with 13 bases in between. Germline CDR1 reads MNHEY; CDR2 reads SMNVEV (reference sequence). The CDR3 consists of 14 residues. The CDR3 coding sequence is TGTGCCAGCAGTAAAGAATTCCCGTATCAGCCCCAGCATTTT. Its protein product is CASSKEFPYQPQHF.

This chain connects TRBV7-9 to TRBJ2-7, with 7 bases matching TRBD2. V dropped 10 bases and J dropped 7; count of bases not matched to a gene: 16. The CDR3 has 14 residues. The germline gives CDR1 SEHNR, CDR2 FQNEAQ (reference sequence). The CDR3 region has the DNA TGTGCCAACCGGGGGGACCGGCGCTCTGGTGAGCAGTACTTC. This codes for CANRGDRRSGEQYF.

There are a few counts of this clone. This chain connects TRBV5-5 to TRBJ1-1; D might be TRBD1 (5 bases). V was pared by 6 bases and J by 3 bases, with 12 bases between. The germline gives CDR1 SGHKS, CDR2 YYEKEE (reference sequence). The CDR3 sequence is 13 residues long. The CDR3 is CASTLGVDTEAFF. DNA for the CDR3: TGTGCCAGCACCCTGGGGGTGGACACTGAAGCTTTCTTT.

This sequence joins TRBV19 and TRBJ2-3; D is perhaps TRBD1 (6 bases). Germline V gene lookup returns CDR1 LNHDA and CDR2 SQIVND (reference sequence). This CDR3 contains 14 residues. Trimming left V 5 bases short and J 2 bases short, with 11 bases between. CDR3 bases: TGTGCCAGTAGTTTCAGGGGCGACACAGATACGCAGTATTTT. Its translation is CASSFRGDTDTQYF.

The CDR3 region is CASRLGYEQYF. CDR3 sequence (DNA): TGTGCCAGTAGGTTGGGGTACGAGCAGTACTTC. V usage is TRBV19 and J usage is TRBJ2-7; the D is unclear. Looked up from germline, CDR1 is LNHDA and CDR2 is SQIVND (reference sequence). V lost 6 bases to trimming and J lost 4 bases, with 7 bases between them. The CDR3 has 11 amino acids. The complete variable domain, with remaining parts taken from reference TRBV19 and TRBJ2-7, reads DGGITQSPKYLFRKEGQNVTLSCEQNLNHDAMYWYRQDPGQGLRLIYYSQIVNDFQKGDIAEGYSVSREKKESFPLTVTSAQKNPTAFYLCASRLGYEQYFGPGTRLTVT.

The V and J genes are TRBV30 and TRBJ1-1; 9 bases agree with TRBD1. The CDR3 is 15 residues long. Trimming removed 4 bases from V and 8 bases from J; junction bases left unmatched: 14. CDR1 GTSNPN and CDR2 SVGIG come from the germline V gene (reference sequence). The CDR3: CAWNRDRELFAEAFF. CDR3 DNA: TGTGCCTGGAACCGGGACAGGGAATTATTTGCAGAAGCTTTCTTT.

This clone was observed a few times. The genes are TRBV23-1 and TRBJ2-4; the D call may be TRBD1 or TRBD2 (6 bases each). TRBV23-1 carries the ORF label, with uncertain function. The CDR3 is made up of 16 amino acids. V was trimmed by 4 bases and J by 0 bases, leaving 13 bases between them. DNA for the CDR3: TGCGCCAGCAGTCTCGGGGGCCGTAAAGCCAAAAACATTCAGTACTTC. Amino acid sequence: CASSLGGRKAKNIQYF.

V and J are TRBV5-1 and TRBJ2-3; D gene ambiguous. V shed 1 base and J shed 1 base, with 10 bases lying between them. This CDR3 has 15 amino acids. Per the germline V gene, CDR1 is SGHRS and CDR2 is YFSETQ. CDR3 protein: CASSLRSSRTDTQYF. Written as DNA, the CDR3 is TGCGCCAGCAGCTTGAGGTCCAGCCGCACAGATACGCAGTATTTT.

Here the CDR3 reads CASSFSPDGTGELFF. The CDR3 DNA reads TGCGCCAGCAGCTTCAGTCCCGATGGCACCGGGGAGCTGTTTTTT. V usage is TRBV5-1 and J usage is TRBJ2-2; D remains ambiguous. The germline CDR1 and CDR2 sequences are SGHRS and YFSETQ. Between the trimmed V and J ends, which lost 2 bases and 4 bases, there was a span of 12 bases. The CDR3 length is 15 residues.

The chain joins TRBV14 to TRBJ2-7, with TRBD1 matching over 8 bases. The CDR3 covers 14 residues. CDR1 SGHDN and CDR2 FVKESK come from the germline V gene. V lost 5 bases, J lost 3 bases, and 6 bases stayed unmatched. The CDR3 bases are TGTGCCAGCAGCAAAAGGACAGGGTTCTACGAGCAGTACTTC. This encodes CASSKRTGFYEQYF.

This clone has a handful of counts. V and J are TRBV12-5 and TRBJ1-2, with 8 bases identical to TRBD1. The CDR3 consists of 15 residues. After removal of 5 bases from V and 3 bases from J, the junction contained 8 bases not matched to a gene. Germline values: CDR1 LGHNT, CDR2 FRNRAP. In DNA form, the CDR3 reads TGTGCTAGTGGTCTGTCTCCAGGGGGCGACTATGGCTACACCTTC. Encoded protein: CASGLSPGGDYGYTF.

V and J are TRBV5-6 and TRBJ2-1; TRBD2 matches 8 bases. V shed 4 bases, J shed 5 bases, and the junction held 11 bases outside the gene matches. The CDR3 covers 16 residues. Germline V gene lookup returns CDR1 SGHDT and CDR2 YYEEEE. This CDR3 reads CASSPIGGGIDNEQFF. The CDR3 DNA follows: TGTGCCAGCAGCCCAATAGGCGGGGGGATTGACAATGAGCAGTTCTTC.

The gene calls are TRBV15 and TRBJ2-1; 8 nucleotides agree with TRBD2. This CDR3 has 16 amino acids. J lost 3 bases, V lost 1 base, and 5 bases had no gene match. Germline CDR1 is LNHNV and CDR2 is YYDKDF (reference sequence). This CDR3 reads CATSRAAGAHYNEQFF. The CDR3 DNA reads as TGTGCCACCAGCAGAGCAGCGGGGGCCCACTACAATGAGCAGTTCTTC.

The gene calls are TRBV4-1 and TRBJ1-1; D is perhaps TRBD1 (5 bases). The CDR3 contains 15 residues. Germline V gene sequence: CDR1 MGHRA, CDR2 YSYEKL. V was trimmed by 0 bases and J by 6 bases, leaving 14 bases between them. The CDR3 spells CASSQDKQGRPEAFF. The CDR3 region has the DNA TGCGCCAGCAGCCAAGATAAGCAGGGCCGCCCTGAAGCTTTCTTT.

V gene TRBV9 combines with J gene TRBJ1-1, with D unresolved. V shed 0 bases and J shed 2 bases, with 11 bases lying between them. There are 15 residues in the CDR3. Germline loops: CDR1 SGDLS, CDR2 YYNGEE. For the CDR3, the DNA is TGTGCCAGCAGCGTAGCTAATCGGGTAAACACTGAAGCTTTCTTT. Its protein product is CASSVANRVNTEAFF.

This clone was seen only a few times. The V gene is TRBV13, the J gene TRBJ1-2; D uncertain. V lost 3 bases to trimming and J lost 3 bases, with 20 bases between them. This CDR3 is built from 17 residues. From germline, CDR1 is PRHDT and CDR2 FYEKMQ (reference sequence). The CDR3 bases are TGTGCCAGCAGCTTGGAGCGTGGGCCCAGCAATCACTATGGCTACACCTTC. Residues: CASSLERGPSNHYGYTF.

This clone was detected only a few times. The J gene is TRBJ1-1, the V gene TRBV7-9; D perhaps matches TRBD1 (6 bases). Germline CDR1 SEHNR, CDR2 FQNEAQ (reference sequence). V lost 1 base, J lost 0 bases, and 12 bases lay in between. CDR3 length equals 16 residues. This CDR3 reads CASSLVRGHLNTEAFF. In DNA, the CDR3 is TGTGCCAGCAGCTTAGTTCGGGGACACCTGAACACTGAAGCTTTCTTT.